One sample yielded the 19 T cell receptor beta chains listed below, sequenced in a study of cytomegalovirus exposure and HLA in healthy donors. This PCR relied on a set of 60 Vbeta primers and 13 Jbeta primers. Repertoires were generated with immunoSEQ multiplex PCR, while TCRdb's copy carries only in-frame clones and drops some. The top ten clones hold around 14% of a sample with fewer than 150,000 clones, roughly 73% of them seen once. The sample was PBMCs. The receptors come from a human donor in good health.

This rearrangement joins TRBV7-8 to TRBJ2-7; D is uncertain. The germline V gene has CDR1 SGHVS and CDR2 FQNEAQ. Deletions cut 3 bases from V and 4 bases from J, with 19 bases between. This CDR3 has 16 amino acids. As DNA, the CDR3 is TGTGCCAGCAGCTTTGCCGCTAGGCATGATCGGTACGAGCAGTACTTC. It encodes CASSFAARHDRYEQYF.

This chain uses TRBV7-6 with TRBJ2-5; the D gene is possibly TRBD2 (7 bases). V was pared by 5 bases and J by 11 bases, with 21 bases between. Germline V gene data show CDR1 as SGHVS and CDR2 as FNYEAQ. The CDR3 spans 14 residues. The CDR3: CASSPEMGAGEQYF. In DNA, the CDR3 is TGTGCCAGCAGCCCAGAGATGGGGGCGGGGGAGCAGTACTTC.

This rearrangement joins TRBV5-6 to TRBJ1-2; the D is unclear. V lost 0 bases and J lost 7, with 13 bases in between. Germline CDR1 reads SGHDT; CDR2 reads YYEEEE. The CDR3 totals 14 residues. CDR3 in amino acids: CASSLVGPTSGYTF. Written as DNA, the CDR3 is TGTGCCAGCAGCTTGGTGGGCCCGACAAGTGGCTACACCTTC.

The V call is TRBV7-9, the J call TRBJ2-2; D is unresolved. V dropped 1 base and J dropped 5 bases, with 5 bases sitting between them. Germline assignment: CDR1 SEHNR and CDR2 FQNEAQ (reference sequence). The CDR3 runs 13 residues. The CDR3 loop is CASSLVQTGELFF. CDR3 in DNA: TGTGCCAGCAGCTTAGTGCAGACCGGGGAGCTGTTTTTT.

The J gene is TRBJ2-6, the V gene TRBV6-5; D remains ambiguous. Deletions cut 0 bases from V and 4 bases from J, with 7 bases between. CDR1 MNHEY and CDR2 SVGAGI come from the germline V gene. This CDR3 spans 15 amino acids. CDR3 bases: TGTGCCAGCAGTTACTCGGTGGGCGGGGCCAACGTCCTGACTTTC. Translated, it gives CASSYSVGGANVLTF.

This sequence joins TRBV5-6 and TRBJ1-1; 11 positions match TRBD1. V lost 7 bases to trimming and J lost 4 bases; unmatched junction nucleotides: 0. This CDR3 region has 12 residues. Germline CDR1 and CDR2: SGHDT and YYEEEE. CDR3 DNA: TGTGCCAGCGGACAGGGGGCCACTGAAGCTTTCTTT. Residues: CASGQGATEAFF.

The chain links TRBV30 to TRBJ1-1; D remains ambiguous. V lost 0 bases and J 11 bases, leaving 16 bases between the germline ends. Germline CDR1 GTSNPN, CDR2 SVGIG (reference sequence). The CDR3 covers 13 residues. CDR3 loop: CAWSVSTVCRAFF. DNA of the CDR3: TGTGCCTGGAGTGTTAGTACAGTCTGCCGGGCTTTCTTT.

CDR3 coding DNA: TGTGCCAGCAGCGTAGGGGCGGGGACCTACAATGAGCAGTTCTTC. Translation gives CASSVGAGTYNEQFF. This chain joins TRBV9 and TRBJ2-1; possible D gene TRBD2, 6 bases. This CDR3 spans 15 amino acids. Per germline, CDR1 SGDLS and CDR2 YYNGEE. Between the trimmed V and J ends, which lost 0 bases and 2 bases, there was a span of 9 bases.

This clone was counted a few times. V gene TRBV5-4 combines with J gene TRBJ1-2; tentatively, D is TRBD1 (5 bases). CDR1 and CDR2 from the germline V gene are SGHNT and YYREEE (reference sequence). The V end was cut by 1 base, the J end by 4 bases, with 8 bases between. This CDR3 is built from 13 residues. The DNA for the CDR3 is TGTGCCAGCAGCTTGCGGGGGGGCTATGGCTACACCTTC. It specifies CASSLRGGYGYTF.

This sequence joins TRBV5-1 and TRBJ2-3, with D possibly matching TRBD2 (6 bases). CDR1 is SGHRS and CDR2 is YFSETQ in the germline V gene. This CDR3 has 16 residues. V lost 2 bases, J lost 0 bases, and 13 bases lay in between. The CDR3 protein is CASSLSAGTSTDTQYF. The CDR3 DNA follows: TGCGCCAGCAGCTTATCAGCGGGTACTAGCACAGATACGCAGTATTTT.

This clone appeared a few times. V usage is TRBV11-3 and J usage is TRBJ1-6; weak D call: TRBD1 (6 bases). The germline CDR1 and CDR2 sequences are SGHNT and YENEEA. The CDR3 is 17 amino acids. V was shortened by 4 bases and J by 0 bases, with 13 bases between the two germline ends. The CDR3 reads CASSSRPDSSYNSPLHF. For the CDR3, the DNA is TGTGCCAGCAGCTCCCGACCGGACAGCTCCTATAATTCACCCCTCCACTTT.

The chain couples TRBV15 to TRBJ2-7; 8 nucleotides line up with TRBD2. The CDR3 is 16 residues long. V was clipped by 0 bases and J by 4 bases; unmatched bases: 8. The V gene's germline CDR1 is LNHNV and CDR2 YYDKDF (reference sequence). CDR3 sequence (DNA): TGTGCCACCAGCAGAGATCGAGGGACTAGGAGGTACGAGCAGTACTTC. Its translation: CATSRDRGTRRYEQYF.

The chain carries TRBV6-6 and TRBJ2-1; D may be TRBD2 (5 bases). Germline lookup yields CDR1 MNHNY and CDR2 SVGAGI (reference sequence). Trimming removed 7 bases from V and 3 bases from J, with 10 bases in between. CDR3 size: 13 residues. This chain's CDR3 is CASIERFYNEQFF. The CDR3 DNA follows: TGTGCCAGCATCGAGCGGTTCTACAATGAGCAGTTCTTC.

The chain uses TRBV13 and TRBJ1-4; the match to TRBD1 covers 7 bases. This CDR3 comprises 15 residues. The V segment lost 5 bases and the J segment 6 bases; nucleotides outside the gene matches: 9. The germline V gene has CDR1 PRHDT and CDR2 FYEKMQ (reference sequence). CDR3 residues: CASSRTGVEHEKLFF. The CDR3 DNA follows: TGTGCCAGCAGCAGAACAGGGGTTGAACATGAAAAACTGTTTTTT.

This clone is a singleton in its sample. CDR3 coding DNA: TGTGCCAGCAGTAACAGGGGAAGGAGCAATCAGCCCCAGCATTTT. Translating it yields CASSNRGRSNQPQHF. The rearrangement uses TRBV27 and TRBJ1-5, with 7 bases aligning to TRBD1. Trimming took 5 bases from V and 1 from J; bases not matched to a gene: 5. CDR3 size: 15 residues. The germline CDR1 and CDR2 sequences are MNHEY and SMNVEV (reference sequence).

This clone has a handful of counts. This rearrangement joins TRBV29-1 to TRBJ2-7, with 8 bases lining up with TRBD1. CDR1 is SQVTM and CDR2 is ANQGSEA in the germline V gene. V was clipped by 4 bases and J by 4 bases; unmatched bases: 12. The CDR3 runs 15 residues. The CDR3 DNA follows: TGCAGCGTTGCCATACTGGACAGGGAAGGGTACGAGCAGTACTTC. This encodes CSVAILDREGYEQYF.

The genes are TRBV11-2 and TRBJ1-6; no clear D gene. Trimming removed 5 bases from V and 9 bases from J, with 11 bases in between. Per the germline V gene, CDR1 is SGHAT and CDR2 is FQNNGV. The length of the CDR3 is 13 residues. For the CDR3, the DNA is TGTGCCAGCAGCCTCCTCAGCGGTTCACCCCTCCACTTT. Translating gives CASSLLSGSPLHF.

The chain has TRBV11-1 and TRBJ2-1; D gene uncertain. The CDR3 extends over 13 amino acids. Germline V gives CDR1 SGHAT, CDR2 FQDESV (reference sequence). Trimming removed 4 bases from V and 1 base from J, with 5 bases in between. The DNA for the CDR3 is TGTGCCAGCAGCTCCAGTTCCTACAATGAGCAGTTCTTC. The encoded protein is CASSSSSYNEQFF.

The CDR3 sequence is CASSRGLGVGTDTQYF. As DNA, the CDR3 is TGTGCCAGCAGCAGGGGCCTTGGGGTGGGGACAGATACGCAGTATTTT. The genes are TRBV2 and TRBJ2-3, with D maybe TRBD1 (6 bases). The V and J ends lost 6 bases and 3 bases respectively, with 19 bases between them. CDR3 length: 16 residues. CDR1 is SNHLY, CDR2 FYNNEI, per germline. Complete variable domain (other parts from reference TRBV2 and TRBJ2-3): EPEVTQTPSHQVTQMGQEVILRCVPISNHLYFYWYRQILGQKVEFLVSFYNNEISEKSEIFDDQFSVERPDGSNFTLKIRSTKLEDSAMYFCASSRGLGVGTDTQYFGPGTRLTVL.